This T cell receptor (beta chain) came from a study of blood T cell repertoires in COVID-19. Background on the study: Whether acute or convalescent, the COVID-19 samples came from the United States, Italy and Spain. PBMCs, B-cell-depleted T cells, or T cells were the source of the cDNA or gDNA that made up the material.

As processed by the authors: Estimation of nucleated cell counts was performed using reference gene primer amplification. Repertoires were generated with immunoSEQ multiplex PCR, while TCRdb's copy carries only in-frame clones and drops some. V, J and clone size derive from that table, while D and trimming were established from the DNA sequence. The profile covers 100,000 to 150,000 clones, with around 89% appearing a single time and more than 2% taken by the ten largest. Germline V gene data show CDR1 as LNHDA and CDR2 as SQIVND (reference sequence). V shed 5 bases and J 6 bases; nucleotides not matched to a gene: 5. The CDR3 consists of 13 residues. This clone was recorded at least ten times.

The chain is built from TRBV19 and TRBJ2-7, with TRBD1 matching 9 bases. The receptor was derived from a man in his 70s with active COVID-19. Sequencing used peripheral blood. This chain's CDR3 is CASSPLTGGEQYF. For the CDR3, the DNA is TGTGCCAGTAGTCCTCTGACAGGGGGCGAGCAGTACTTC.